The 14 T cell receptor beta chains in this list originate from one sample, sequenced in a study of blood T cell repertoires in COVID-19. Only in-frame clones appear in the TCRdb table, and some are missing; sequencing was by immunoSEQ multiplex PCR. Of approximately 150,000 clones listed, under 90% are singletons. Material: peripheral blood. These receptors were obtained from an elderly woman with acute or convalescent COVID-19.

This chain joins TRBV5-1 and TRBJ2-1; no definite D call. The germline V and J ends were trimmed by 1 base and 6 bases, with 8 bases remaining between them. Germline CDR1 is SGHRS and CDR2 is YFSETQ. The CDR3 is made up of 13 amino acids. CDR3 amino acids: CASSLNLGNEQFF. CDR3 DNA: TGCGCCAGCAGCTTGAACCTCGGCAATGAGCAGTTCTTC.

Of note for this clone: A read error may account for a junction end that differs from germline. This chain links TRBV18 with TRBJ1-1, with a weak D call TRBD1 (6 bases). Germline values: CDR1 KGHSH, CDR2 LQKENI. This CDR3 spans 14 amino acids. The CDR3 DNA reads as TGTGCCAGCCCACCTGGACAGACTCGCACTGAAGCTTTCTTT. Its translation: CASPPGQTRTEAFF.

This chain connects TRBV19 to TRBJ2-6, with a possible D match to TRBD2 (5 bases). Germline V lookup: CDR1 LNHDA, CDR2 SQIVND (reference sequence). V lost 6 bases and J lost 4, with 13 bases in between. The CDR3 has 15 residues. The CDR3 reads CASRRTGTGANVLTF. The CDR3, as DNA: TGTGCCAGTAGGCGGACTGGCACAGGGGCCAACGTCCTGACTTTC. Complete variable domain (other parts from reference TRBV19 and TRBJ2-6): DGGITQSPKYLFRKEGQNVTLSCEQNLNHDAMYWYRQDPGQGLRLIYYSQIVNDFQKGDIAEGYSVSREKKESFPLTVTSAQKNPTAFYLCASRRTGTGANVLTFGAGSRLTVL.

CDR3 amino acids: CASSHRGMTNEKLFF. As DNA, the CDR3 is TGCGCCAGCAGCCACAGGGGGATGACTAATGAAAAACTGTTTTTT. This chain uses TRBV5-1 with TRBJ1-4, with 8 bases matching TRBD1. The CDR3 spans 15 residues. Germline CDR1 and CDR2: SGHRS and YFSETQ. Unmatched junction bases numbered 4, after V lost 4 bases and J lost 2 bases.

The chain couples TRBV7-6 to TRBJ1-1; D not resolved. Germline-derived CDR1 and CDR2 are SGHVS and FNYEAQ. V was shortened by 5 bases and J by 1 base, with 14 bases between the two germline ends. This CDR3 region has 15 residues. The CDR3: CASSPVLGRNTEAFF. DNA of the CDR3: TGTGCCAGCAGCCCCGTCCTTGGTAGGAACACTGAAGCTTTCTTT. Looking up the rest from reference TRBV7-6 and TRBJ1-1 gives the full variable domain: GAGVSQSPRYKVTKRGQDVALRCDPISGHVSLYWYRQALGQGPEFLTYFNYEAQQDKSGLPNDRFSAERPEGSISTLTIQRTEQRDSAMYRCASSPVLGRNTEAFFGQGTRLTVV.

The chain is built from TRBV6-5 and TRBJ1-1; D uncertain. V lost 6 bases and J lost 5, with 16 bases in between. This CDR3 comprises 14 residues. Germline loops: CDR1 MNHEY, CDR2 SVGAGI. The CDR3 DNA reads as TGTGCCAGCAGCCGGGAGGGCGGGGTAACTGAAGCTTTCTTT. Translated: CASSREGGVTEAFF.

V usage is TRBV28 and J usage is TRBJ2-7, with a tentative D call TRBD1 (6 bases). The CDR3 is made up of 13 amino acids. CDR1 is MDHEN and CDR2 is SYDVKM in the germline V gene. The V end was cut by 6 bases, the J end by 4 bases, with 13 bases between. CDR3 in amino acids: CASSPGQPYEQYF. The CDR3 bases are TGTGCCAGCAGCCCAGGACAGCCTTACGAGCAGTACTTC.

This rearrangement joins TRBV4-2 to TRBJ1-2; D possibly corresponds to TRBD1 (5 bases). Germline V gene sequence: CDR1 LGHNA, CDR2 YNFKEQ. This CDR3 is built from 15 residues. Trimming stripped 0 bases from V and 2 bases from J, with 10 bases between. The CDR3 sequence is CASSQDRGKNYGYTF. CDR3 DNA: TGTGCCAGCAGCCAAGATCGGGGGAAAAACTATGGCTACACCTTC.

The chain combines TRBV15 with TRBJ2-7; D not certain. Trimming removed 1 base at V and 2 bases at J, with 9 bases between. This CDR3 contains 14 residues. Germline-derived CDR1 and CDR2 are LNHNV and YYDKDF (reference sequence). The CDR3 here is CATSRVQVPYEQYF. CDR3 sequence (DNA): TGTGCCACCAGCAGAGTCCAGGTTCCCTACGAGCAGTACTTC.

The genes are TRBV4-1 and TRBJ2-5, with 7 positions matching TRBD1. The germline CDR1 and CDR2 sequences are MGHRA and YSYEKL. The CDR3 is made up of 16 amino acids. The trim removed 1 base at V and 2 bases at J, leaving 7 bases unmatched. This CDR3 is CASSQGYRGPQETQYF. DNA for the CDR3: TGCGCCAGCAGCCAAGGCTACAGGGGTCCACAAGAGACCCAGTACTTC.

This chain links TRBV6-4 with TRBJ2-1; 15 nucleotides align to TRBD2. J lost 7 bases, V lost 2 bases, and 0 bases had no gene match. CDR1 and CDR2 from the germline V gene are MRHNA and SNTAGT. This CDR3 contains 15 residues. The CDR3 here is CASSDGTSGGNEQFF. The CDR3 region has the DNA TGTGCCAGCAGTGACGGGACTAGCGGGGGGAATGAGCAGTTCTTC.

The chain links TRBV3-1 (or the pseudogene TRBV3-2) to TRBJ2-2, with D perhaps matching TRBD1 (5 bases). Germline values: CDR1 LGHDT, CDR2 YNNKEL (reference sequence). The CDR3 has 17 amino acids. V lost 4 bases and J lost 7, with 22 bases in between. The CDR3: CASSPIVGARLIGELFF. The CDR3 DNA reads TGTGCCAGCAGCCCCATCGTAGGGGCGAGGCTAATCGGGGAGCTGTTTTTT.

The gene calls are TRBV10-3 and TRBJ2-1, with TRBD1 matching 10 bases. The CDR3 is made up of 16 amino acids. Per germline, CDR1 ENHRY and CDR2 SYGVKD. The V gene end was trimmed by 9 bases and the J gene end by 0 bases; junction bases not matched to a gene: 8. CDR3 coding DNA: TGTGCCATACGGGACAGGGGAAAGAGCTCCTACAATGAGCAGTTCTTC. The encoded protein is CAIRDRGKSSYNEQFF.

Here the CDR3 reads CASSKRTSFHEQYF. CDR3 nucleotide sequence: TGCGCCAGCAGCAAAAGGACTAGCTTTCACGAGCAGTACTTC. The rearrangement uses TRBV5-1 and TRBJ2-7; 8 bases align to TRBD2. Germline assignment: CDR1 SGHRS and CDR2 YFSETQ. The CDR3 loop spans 14 amino acids. Losses at the gene ends were 4 bases for V and 5 bases for J; bases not matched to a gene: 8.